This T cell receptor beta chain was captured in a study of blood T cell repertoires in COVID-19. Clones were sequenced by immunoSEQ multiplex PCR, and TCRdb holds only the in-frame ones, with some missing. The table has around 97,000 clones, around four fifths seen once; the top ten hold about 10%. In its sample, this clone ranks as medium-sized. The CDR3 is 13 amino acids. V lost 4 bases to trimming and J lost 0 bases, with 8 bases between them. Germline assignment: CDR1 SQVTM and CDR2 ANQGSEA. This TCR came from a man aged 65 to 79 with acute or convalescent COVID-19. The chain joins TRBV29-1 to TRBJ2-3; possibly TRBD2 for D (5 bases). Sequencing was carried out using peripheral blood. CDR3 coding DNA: TGCAGCGTTGTCCGGGATAGCACAGATACGCAGTATTTT. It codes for CSVVRDSTDTQYF.